These 13 T cell receptor beta chains share one sample of origin, sequenced in a study of T cells in Graves' hyperthyroidism and ophthalmopathy. TCR beta CDR3 regions were amplified from RNA. TCR CDR3 underwent first-round RT-PCR with the HTBI primer set. Each CDR3 protein is one row after TCRdb ran MiXCR on the multiplex PCR reads. The sample gives more than 550,000 distinct CDR3 sequences, about 45% of which show up once; more than 7% is in the top ten. Sequenced sample: peripheral blood or thyroid tissue (not recorded which). The source of these receptors is an adult man with Graves' disease, either hyperthyroidism or ophthalmopathy (not recorded which).

The chain carries TRBV20-1 and TRBJ2-3, with TRBD1 identical over 12 bases. The J call is uncertain, as TRBJ2-7 better fits the DNA end. The CDR3 extends over 15 amino acids. Germline V gene data show CDR1 as DFQATT and CDR2 as SNEGSKA (reference sequence). The DNA for the CDR3 is TGCAGTGCTAGAAAAGGGACAGGGGGCACAGATACGCAGTACTTC. Amino acid sequence: CSARKGTGGTDTQYF.

This chain links TRBV20-1 with TRBJ2-5, with unresolved D. TRBJ2-1 matches the DNA end more closely, so the J call is doubtful. Germline values: CDR1 DFQATT, CDR2 SNEGSKA (reference sequence). The CDR3 spans 12 residues. The DNA for the CDR3 is TGCAGTGCTAGAGGCCGGCAAGAGACCCAGTTCTTC. Encoded protein: CSARGRQETQFF.

In its sample, this clonotype was seen a few times. This chain joins TRBV19 and TRBJ1-5, with TRBD1 as a possible D gene (5 bases). V was clipped by 3 bases and J by 1 base, with 19 bases between them. Germline assignment: CDR1 LNHDA and CDR2 SQIVND (reference sequence). The CDR3 has 18 amino acids. CDR3 coding DNA: TGTGCCAGTAGTATGCCGGGGGGGTTGGGTTTGAGCAATCAGCCCCAGCATTTT. Amino acid sequence: CASSMPGGLGLSNQPQHF.

The CDR3 spells CASSPRGGKTYEQYF. Written as DNA, the CDR3 is TGTGCCAGCAGCCCGAGAGGGGGCAAGACCTACGAGCAGTACTTC. The chain couples TRBV7-2 to TRBJ2-7; 7 bases agree with TRBD1. The CDR3 is 15 residues long. V shed 5 bases and J 2 bases; nucleotides not matched to a gene: 9. Germline CDR1 is SGHTA and CDR2 is FQGNSA. The full variable domain, in which reference TRBV7-2 and TRBJ2-7 provide the parts outside the CDR3, is GAGVSQSPSNKVTEKGKDVELRCDPISGHTALYWYRQSLGQGLEFLIYFQGNSAPDKSGLPSDRFSAERTGGSVSTLTIQRTQQEDSAVYLCASSPRGGKTYEQYFGPGTRLTVT.

The chain uses TRBV10-3 and TRBJ2-5, with a weak D call TRBD1 (6 bases). CDR3 size: 17 residues. The germline CDR1 and CDR2 sequences are ENHRY and SYGVKD. V was pared by 4 bases and J by 1 base, with 19 bases between. The CDR3 reads CAISATPPGTRQETQYF. The CDR3 nucleotides read TGTGCCATCAGTGCTACCCCCCCCGGGACACGCCAAGAGACCCAGTACTTC.

Note on this clonotype: An end of the junction differs from the germline gene, which may be a read error. The chain has TRBV20-1 and TRBJ2-5; possibly TRBD2 for D (6 bases). The J call may be wrong; the DNA end is better matched by TRBJ2-7. The CDR3 consists of 14 residues. The V gene's germline CDR1 is DFQATT and CDR2 SNEGSKA (reference sequence). The CDR3: CSTRPATSPYEQYF. CDR3 DNA: TGCAGTACTAGGCCGGCGACTAGTCCCTACGAGCAGTACTTC.

This sequence joins TRBV5-8 and TRBJ2-5; TRBD1 matches at 9 bases. Unmatched junction bases numbered 4, after V lost 6 bases and J lost 4 bases. The CDR3 has 13 amino acids. The germline V gene encodes CDR1 SGHTS and CDR2 YDEGEE. The CDR3 is CASIRDRAETQYF. CDR3 DNA sequence: TGTGCCAGCATCAGGGACAGGGCAGAGACCCAGTACTTC. The whole variable domain, filled in from reference TRBV5-8 and TRBJ2-5, reads EAGVTQSPTHLIKTRGQQATLRCSPISGHTSVYWYQQALGLGLQFLLWYDEGEERNRGNFPPRFSGRQFPNYSSELNVNALELEDSALYLCASIRDRAETQYFGPGTRLLVL.

This clonotype has at least ten counts. V usage is TRBV12-3 or TRBV12-4 and J usage is TRBJ2-5; 7 nucleotides agree with TRBD1. V shed 6 bases and J 5 bases; nucleotides not matched to a gene: 12. This CDR3 contains 15 residues. The CDR3 DNA sequence: TGTGCCAGCAGCCCTCGCTCCGGGACAGACGAGACCCAGTACTTC. It translates to CASSPRSGTDETQYF.

This clonotype came up many times. This sequence joins TRBV10-3 and TRBJ1-5; perhaps TRBD1 as D (6 bases). The CDR3 is 14 amino acids. V lost 3 bases and J 6 bases, leaving 12 bases between the germline ends. The germline V gene encodes CDR1 ENHRY and CDR2 SYGVKD. The CDR3 nucleotides read TGTGCCATCAGTGAACGGGGGGCTGGTCAGCCCCAGCATTTT. Its translation is CAISERGAGQPQHF.

V is TRBV12-3 or TRBV12-4 and J is TRBJ2-5, with D possibly called TRBD1 or TRBD2 (5 bases each). There are 14 residues in the CDR3. The V end lost 5 bases, the J end lost 7 bases, and 17 bases lay between the germline ends. The CDR3 DNA follows: TGTGCCAGCAGTGTTAGGGACGCCTCGGCGACCCAGTACTTC. Amino acid sequence: CASSVRDASATQYF.

V usage is TRBV29-1 and J usage is TRBJ1-2; the match to TRBD1 covers 7 bases. The germline CDR1 and CDR2 sequences are SQVTM and ANQGSEA. Unmatched junction bases numbered 8, after V lost 5 bases and J lost 8 bases. The CDR3 is 12 residues long. The CDR3 coding sequence is TGCAGCGTTCCAGGGGGAGGAGGAGGCTACACCTTC. Amino acid sequence: CSVPGGGGGYTF.

Regarding this clonotype: A much more abundant neighbour one base away suggests this may be a read error. The J gene is TRBJ2-7, the V gene TRBV20-1; D remains unclear. CDR1 is DFQATT, CDR2 SNEGSKA, per germline (reference sequence). The CDR3 sequence is 13 residues long. The CDR3 region is CGARGGQTYEQYF. The CDR3, as DNA: TGCGGTGCTAGAGGTGGCCAGACCTACGAGCAGTACTTC.

Only one count was recorded for this clonotype. V gene TRBV20-1 combines with J gene TRBJ2-7; D remains unclear. Per the germline V gene, CDR1 is DFQATT and CDR2 is SNEGSKA (reference sequence). Between the trimmed V and J ends, which lost 3 bases and 6 bases, there was a span of 15 bases. The CDR3 runs to 13 residues. As DNA, the CDR3 is TGCAGTGCTAGGATAGACCCCGTGGGCGAGCAGTACTTC. This codes for CSARIDPVGEQYF.